The 29 T cell receptor beta chains given below trace back to one sample, sequenced in a study of Ad26.COV2.S vaccination and SARS-CoV-2 variants. Libraries were prepared by immunoSEQ multiplex PCR; TCRdb keeps only in-frame clonotypes and omits some of them. The sample carries roughly 350,000 clones, roughly nine tenths recorded once. Regarding treatment: about 20 received Ad26.COV2.S at low or high dose, single or two shots; several received placebo; per-sample allocation not given. At day 63 after the first vaccine or placebo injection, samples were drawn. This material consisted of peripheral blood, taken in a trial of Ad26.COV2.S vaccine versus placebo. These receptor sequences come from a person aged 18-65 years who received the Ad26.COV2.S COVID-19 vaccine or a placebo.

This chain uses TRBV10-3 with TRBJ1-2; no clear D gene. This CDR3 has 15 amino acids. Germline CDR1 and CDR2: ENHRY and SYGVKD. Trimming pared 6 bases from V and 2 bases from J, leaving 16 bases between. The CDR3 DNA sequence: TGTGCCATCAGCCTGACTGCGACTCCCAACTATGGCTACACCTTC. Protein: CAISLTATPNYGYTF.

The chain links TRBV10-3 to TRBJ2-7, with TRBD2 as a possible D gene (5 bases). V lost 4 bases, J lost 0 bases, and 16 bases lay in between. The CDR3 sequence is 16 residues long. The germline V gene encodes CDR1 ENHRY and CDR2 SYGVKD. The CDR3 DNA is TGTGCCATCAGTGCAGAGGGTTTTCAGGCCTCCTACGAGCAGTACTTC. Protein product: CAISAEGFQASYEQYF.

This clone showed up many times. This chain links TRBV14 with TRBJ1-2, with TRBD1 matching over 7 bases. The V gene end was trimmed by 1 base and the J gene end by 3 bases; junction bases not matched to a gene: 2. This CDR3 is 14 amino acids long. The germline CDR1 and CDR2 sequences are SGHDN and FVKESK. In DNA form, the CDR3 reads TGTGCCAGCAGCCAAGTTGGGACAGACTATGGCTACACCTTC. Translation: CASSQVGTDYGYTF.

The V gene is TRBV14, the J gene TRBJ2-3; D remains unclear. V lost 2 bases to trimming and J lost 7 bases, with 13 bases between them. Germline CDR1 SGHDN, CDR2 FVKESK. The CDR3 is made up of 14 amino acids. The CDR3 nucleotides are TGTGCCAGCAGCCAAACCGGATTCAGAAATACGCAGTATTTT. Translation: CASSQTGFRNTQYF.

The chain couples TRBV19 to TRBJ1-4; no reliable D call. Germline CDR1 is LNHDA and CDR2 is SQIVND (reference sequence). The V end lost 3 bases, the J end lost 0 bases, and 8 bases lay between the germline ends. The length of the CDR3 is 15 residues. The CDR3 region has the DNA TGTGCCAGTAGTATCCCCAGTGCAACTAATGAAAAACTGTTTTTT. It codes for CASSIPSATNEKLFF.

The chain carries TRBV4-1 and TRBJ2-7; D might be TRBD2 (6 bases). In germline, CDR1 is MGHRA, CDR2 YSYEKL. This CDR3 comprises 14 residues. The V and J ends lost 3 bases and 3 bases respectively, with 12 bases between them. The CDR3 DNA follows: TGCGCCAGCAGCCAGACTAGTGGCCTCTACGAGCAGTACTTC. Translation: CASSQTSGLYEQYF.

The J gene is TRBJ2-1, the V gene TRBV7-2; no reliable D call. From germline, CDR1 is SGHTA and CDR2 FQGNSA. V lost 6 bases to trimming and J lost 10 bases, with 16 bases between them. There are 13 residues in the CDR3. The chain's CDR3 is CASRPPPVEEQFF. CDR3 nucleotide sequence: TGTGCCAGCAGACCCCCCCCGGTGGAGGAGCAGTTCTTC.

Many counts were recorded for this clone. Distinct nucleotide sequences in the sample also encode this CDR3. The chain is built from TRBV5-6 and TRBJ2-2; the D call may be TRBD1 or TRBD2 (5 bases each). V lost 0 bases and J lost 0, with 6 bases in between. The CDR3 runs 15 residues. The germline gives CDR1 SGHDT, CDR2 YYEEEE. As DNA, the CDR3 is TGTGCCAGCAGCTTGGGGGGGACGAACACCGGGGAGCTGTTTTTT. Protein sequence: CASSLGGTNTGELFF.

A single count supports this clone. CDR3 sequence: CASSLASTGPPLHF. DNA for the CDR3: TGTGCCAGCAGCTTAGCCTCCACAGGGCCACCCCTCCACTTT. V gene TRBV7-9 combines with J gene TRBJ1-6; D may be TRBD1 (6 bases). Per germline, CDR1 SEHNR and CDR2 FQNEAQ (reference sequence). The V and J ends lost 0 bases and 11 bases respectively, with 11 bases between them. The CDR3 length is 14 residues.

The CDR3 sequence is CASSPHLDKEDGYTF. In nucleotides, the CDR3 is TGTGCCAGCAGTCCCCACCTCGACAAGGAAGATGGCTACACCTTC. The rearrangement links TRBV27 to TRBJ1-2; D is uncertain. The germline V gene encodes CDR1 MNHEY and CDR2 SMNVEV (reference sequence). The CDR3 runs to 15 residues. Trimming removed 5 bases from V and 6 bases from J, with 19 bases in between.

The chain joins TRBV7-8 to TRBJ2-1, with TRBD2 matching over 7 bases. This CDR3 has 15 residues. Looked up from germline, CDR1 is SGHVS and CDR2 is FQNEAQ. With V trimmed by 3 bases and J by 8 bases, 10 bases remained unmatched. The CDR3 DNA reads TGTGCCAGCAGCTTTTATAGCGGGTCTGGGGATGAGCAGTTCTTC. It yields the protein CASSFYSGSGDEQFF.

This chain joins TRBV3-1 (or the pseudogene TRBV3-2) and TRBJ1-3; no clear D. Germline V lookup: CDR1 LGHDT, CDR2 YNNKEL (reference sequence). This CDR3 comprises 14 residues. V lost 5 bases, J lost 0 bases, and 8 bases lay in between. The CDR3 protein is CASSYRGSGNTIYF. The CDR3 DNA follows: TGTGCCAGCAGCTACCGTGGCTCTGGAAACACCATATATTTT.

The V gene is TRBV7-9, the J gene TRBJ2-3, with D perhaps being TRBD1 or TRBD2 (5 bases each). Germline CDR1 reads SEHNR; CDR2 reads FQNEAQ (reference sequence). The CDR3 spans 15 residues. Trimming removed 5 bases from V and 0 bases from J, with 12 bases in between. The CDR3: CASSVRDRSTDTQYF. CDR3 coding DNA: TGTGCCAGCAGCGTCCGGGACCGAAGCACAGATACGCAGTATTTT.

The rearrangement uses TRBV28 and TRBJ1-6; D might be TRBD1 (5 bases). Trimming cost V 10 bases and J 9 bases, with 13 bases left between them. The CDR3 consists of 12 residues. CDR1 is MDHEN and CDR2 is SYDVKM in the germline V gene. CDR3 coding DNA: TGTGCCACCAGGGTTCAGGGTTCACCCCTCCACTTT. Its translation: CATRVQGSPLHF.

This rearrangement joins TRBV29-1 to TRBJ1-3; D is undetermined. Trimming left V 6 bases short and J 0 bases short, with 12 bases between. The CDR3 consists of 14 residues. Germline-derived CDR1 and CDR2 are SQVTM and ANQGSEA. The CDR3: CSVKQMNSGNTIYF. For the CDR3, the DNA is TGCAGCGTAAAACAAATGAACTCTGGAAACACCATATATTTT.

V usage is TRBV5-6 and J usage is TRBJ1-2, with D possibly TRBD1 on 6 matching bases. CDR1 SGHDT and CDR2 YYEEEE come from the germline V gene. The CDR3 contains 16 residues. Between the trimmed V and J ends, which lost 1 base and 4 bases, there was a span of 17 bases. DNA for the CDR3: TGTGCCAGCAGCTTGTTCGGGGGGCGCTTCGGCTATGGCTACACCTTC. The encoded protein is CASSLFGGRFGYGYTF.

The V and J genes are TRBV5-5 and TRBJ2-3; 8 nucleotides agree with TRBD1. The germline gives CDR1 SGHKS, CDR2 YYEKEE (reference sequence). The CDR3 has 15 residues. The junction had 5 bases not matched to a gene; V was cut back by 2 bases and J by 3 bases. The CDR3 spells CASSFSGQVTDTQYF. The CDR3 bases are TGTGCCAGCAGCTTCTCGGGACAGGTAACAGATACGCAGTATTTT.

The rearrangement uses TRBV7-3 and TRBJ2-5; maybe TRBD2 (5 bases). Germline V gene sequence: CDR1 SGHTA, CDR2 FQGTGA. CDR3 length: 16 residues. V was trimmed by 1 base and J by 6 bases, leaving 18 bases between them. The CDR3 is CASSLNFVAGLKTQYF. CDR3 DNA: TGTGCCAGCAGCTTAAACTTCGTCGCGGGTTTGAAGACCCAGTACTTC.

This sequence joins TRBV28 and TRBJ2-4, with a possible D match to TRBD1 (5 bases). The CDR3 extends over 15 amino acids. Germline assignment: CDR1 MDHEN and CDR2 SYDVKM. The V end was cut by 7 bases, the J end by 0 bases, with 13 bases between. The CDR3 is CASNGAFLAKNIQYF. CDR3 sequence (DNA): TGTGCCAGCAATGGGGCTTTCCTAGCCAAAAACATTCAGTACTTC.

CDR3 amino acids: CASSEAGATYEQYF. The CDR3 nucleotides read TGCGCCAGCAGCGAAGCGGGGGCAACCTACGAGCAGTACTTC. This chain connects TRBV4-1 to TRBJ2-7; the match to TRBD2 covers 8 bases. CDR1 is MGHRA and CDR2 is YSYEKL in the germline V gene. With V trimmed by 5 bases and J by 2 bases, 5 bases remained unmatched. The CDR3 has 14 amino acids.

The V and J genes are TRBV10-3 and TRBJ1-1; 11 positions match TRBD1. J gave up 10 bases and V 6 bases, and 10 bases lay outside the gene matches. Germline V gene sequence: CDR1 ENHRY, CDR2 SYGVKD. The CDR3 has 14 amino acids. For the CDR3, the DNA is TGTGCCATCAGATTAGGACAGGGGGCGCCGGTAGCTTTCTTT. This sequence encodes CAIRLGQGAPVAFF.

The chain carries TRBV3-1 (or the pseudogene TRBV3-2) and TRBJ2-5; perhaps TRBD2 as D (6 bases). This CDR3 is 13 amino acids long. V shed 4 bases and J shed 1 base, with 7 bases lying between them. CDR1 is LGHDT, CDR2 YNNKEL, per germline (reference sequence). CDR3 residues: CASSRDFQETQYF. CDR3 DNA: TGTGCCAGCAGCCGGGACTTCCAAGAGACCCAGTACTTC.

The chain joins TRBV7-2 to TRBJ2-1, with TRBD2 identical over 11 bases. Germline V CDR1 and CDR2: SGHTA, FQGNSA. The CDR3 is 16 amino acids. Trimming took 5 bases from V and 0 from J; bases not matched to a gene: 3. CDR3 protein: CASSLTSGGSYNEQFF. The CDR3 nucleotides read TGTGCCAGCAGCCTAACTAGCGGGGGCTCCTACAATGAGCAGTTCTTC.

The chain combines TRBV4-2 with TRBJ2-5; 7 bases agree with TRBD2. Unmatched junction bases numbered 13, after V lost 0 bases and J lost 3 bases. The germline V gene encodes CDR1 LGHNA and CDR2 YNFKEQ. The CDR3 loop spans 18 amino acids. CDR3 bases: TGTGCCAGCAGCCAAGATGACTTGGGGGGGACGTACAAAGAGACCCAGTACTTC. As protein: CASSQDDLGGTYKETQYF.

The DNA of the CDR3 is TGTGCCAGCAGTTTGGCGCAGGGGGCGCGTCAGCCCCAGCATTTT. This codes for CASSLAQGARQPQHF. V and J are TRBV28 and TRBJ1-5; TRBD1 aligns across 8 bases. The V gene end was trimmed by 3 bases and the J gene end by 6 bases; junction bases not matched to a gene: 7. CDR1 is MDHEN and CDR2 is SYDVKM in the germline V gene. The CDR3 totals 15 residues.

This clone was recorded a few times. The chain combines TRBV7-2 with TRBJ1-2, with D uncertain. Between the trimmed V and J ends, which lost 2 bases and 8 bases, there was a span of 15 bases. This CDR3 is 14 amino acids long. The germline gives CDR1 SGHTA, CDR2 FQGNSA. CDR3 DNA: TGTGCCAGCAGCTTACTGGGCAGTGCACAGGGCTACACCTTC. Translating it yields CASSLLGSAQGYTF.

This clone was seen only once. The CDR3 DNA follows: TGTGCCAGCAGCACCACAGGGTATACTGAAGCTTTCTTT. It encodes CASSTTGYTEAFF. The chain carries TRBV28 and TRBJ1-1, with D perhaps TRBD1 (6 bases). V was pared by 6 bases and J by 5 bases, with 13 bases between. This CDR3 is built from 13 residues. Germline CDR1 is MDHEN and CDR2 is SYDVKM.

The V gene is TRBV29-1, the J gene TRBJ1-1; no firm D call. The CDR3 has 13 residues. CDR1 is SQVTM, CDR2 ANQGSEA, per germline. Trimming left V 6 bases short and J 4 bases short, with 15 bases between. CDR3 in DNA: TGCAGCGTCCTTCACGTAGGGCCCACTGAAGCTTTCTTT. It encodes CSVLHVGPTEAFF.

The chain links TRBV6-5 to TRBJ2-3, with 7 bases aligning to TRBD2. The CDR3 has 15 amino acids. Germline CDR1 is MNHEY and CDR2 is SVGAGI. V gave up 7 bases and J gave up 0 bases; unmatched junction bases: 7. The CDR3 DNA reads TGTGCCAGCAAGTCTAGCGGAGGGAGCACAGATACGCAGTATTTT. Protein product: CASKSSGGSTDTQYF.